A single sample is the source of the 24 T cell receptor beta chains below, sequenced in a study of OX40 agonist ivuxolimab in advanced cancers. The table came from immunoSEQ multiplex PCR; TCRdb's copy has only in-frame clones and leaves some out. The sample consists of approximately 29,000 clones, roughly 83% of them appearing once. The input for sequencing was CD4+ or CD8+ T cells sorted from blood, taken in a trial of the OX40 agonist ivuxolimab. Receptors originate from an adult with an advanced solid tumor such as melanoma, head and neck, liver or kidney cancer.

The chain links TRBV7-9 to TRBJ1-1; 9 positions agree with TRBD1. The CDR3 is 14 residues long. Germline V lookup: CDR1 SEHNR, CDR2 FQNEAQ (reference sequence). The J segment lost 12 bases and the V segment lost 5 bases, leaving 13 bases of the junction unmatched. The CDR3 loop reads CASSPQDRGWRTFF. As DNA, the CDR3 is TGTGCCAGCAGCCCACAGGACAGGGGCTGGCGTACTTTCTTT.

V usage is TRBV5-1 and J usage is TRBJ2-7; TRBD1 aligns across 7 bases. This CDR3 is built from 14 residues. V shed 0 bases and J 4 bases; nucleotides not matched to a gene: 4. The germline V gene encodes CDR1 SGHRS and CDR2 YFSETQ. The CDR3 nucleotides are TGCGCCAGCAGCTTGGCGGCAGGGGGATACGAGCAGTACTTC. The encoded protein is CASSLAAGGYEQYF.

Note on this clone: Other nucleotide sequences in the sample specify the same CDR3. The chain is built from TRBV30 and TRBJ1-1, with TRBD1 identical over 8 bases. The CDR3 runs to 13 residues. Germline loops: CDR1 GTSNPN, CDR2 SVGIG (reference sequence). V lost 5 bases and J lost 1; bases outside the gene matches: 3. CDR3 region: CAWSTGGNTEAFF. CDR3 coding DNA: TGTGCCTGGTCAACAGGGGGGAACACTGAAGCTTTCTTT.

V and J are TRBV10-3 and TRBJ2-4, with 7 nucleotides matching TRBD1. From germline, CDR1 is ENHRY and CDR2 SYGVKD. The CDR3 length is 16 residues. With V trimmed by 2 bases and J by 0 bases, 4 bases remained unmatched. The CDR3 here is CAISEPTGIAKNIQYF. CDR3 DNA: TGTGCCATCAGTGAGCCGACAGGGATAGCCAAAAACATTCAGTACTTC.

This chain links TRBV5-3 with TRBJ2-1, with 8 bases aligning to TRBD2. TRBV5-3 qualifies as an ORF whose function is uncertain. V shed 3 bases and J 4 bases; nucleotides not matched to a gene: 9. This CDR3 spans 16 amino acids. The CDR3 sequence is CARSSYRASGYNEQFF. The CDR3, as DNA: TGTGCCAGAAGCTCGTACCGGGCTAGCGGGTACAATGAGCAGTTCTTC.

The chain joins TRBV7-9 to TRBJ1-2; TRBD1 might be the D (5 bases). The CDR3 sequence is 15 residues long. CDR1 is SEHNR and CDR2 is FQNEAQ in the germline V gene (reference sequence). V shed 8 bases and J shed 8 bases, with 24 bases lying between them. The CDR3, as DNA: TGTGCCAGCCAGGAGGGGAAAAACCAAAAAATGGGCTACACCTTC. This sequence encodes CASQEGKNQKMGYTF.

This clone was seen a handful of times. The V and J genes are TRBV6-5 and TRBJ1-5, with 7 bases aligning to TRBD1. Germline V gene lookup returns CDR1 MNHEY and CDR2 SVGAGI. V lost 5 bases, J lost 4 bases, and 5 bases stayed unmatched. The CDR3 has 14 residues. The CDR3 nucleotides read TGTGCCAGCAGTGACGGGACAGAGAATCAGCCCCAGCATTTT. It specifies CASSDGTENQPQHF.

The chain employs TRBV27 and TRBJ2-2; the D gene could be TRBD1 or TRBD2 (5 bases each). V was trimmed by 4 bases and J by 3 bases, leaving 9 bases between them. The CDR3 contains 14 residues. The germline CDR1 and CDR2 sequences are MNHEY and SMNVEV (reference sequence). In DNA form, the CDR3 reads TGTGCCAGCAGTTGGGGGTTGGACACCGGGGAGCTGTTTTTT. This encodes CASSWGLDTGELFF.

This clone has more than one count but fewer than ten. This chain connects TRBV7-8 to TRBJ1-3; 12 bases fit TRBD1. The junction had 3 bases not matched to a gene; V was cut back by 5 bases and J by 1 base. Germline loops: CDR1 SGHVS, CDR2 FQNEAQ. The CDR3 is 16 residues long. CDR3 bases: TGTGCCAGCAGCCCGGGACAGGGGGCATCTGGAAACACCATATATTTT. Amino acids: CASSPGQGASGNTIYF.

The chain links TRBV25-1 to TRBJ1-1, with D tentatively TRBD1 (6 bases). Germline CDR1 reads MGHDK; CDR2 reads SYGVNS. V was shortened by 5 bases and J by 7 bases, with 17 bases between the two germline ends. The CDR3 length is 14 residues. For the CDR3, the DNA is TGTGCCAGCAGTAAACCTGGGGGGCTGGATGAAGCTTTCTTT. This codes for CASSKPGGLDEAFF.

CDR3 loop: CASSLGQTYEQYF. The CDR3 DNA reads as TGTGCCAGCAGTTTAGGTCAGACCTACGAGCAGTACTTC. The V call is TRBV27, the J call TRBJ2-7, with D uncertain. The CDR3 length is 13 residues. Between the trimmed V and J ends, which lost 2 bases and 2 bases, there was a span of 7 bases. The germline CDR1 and CDR2 sequences are MNHEY and SMNVEV (reference sequence).

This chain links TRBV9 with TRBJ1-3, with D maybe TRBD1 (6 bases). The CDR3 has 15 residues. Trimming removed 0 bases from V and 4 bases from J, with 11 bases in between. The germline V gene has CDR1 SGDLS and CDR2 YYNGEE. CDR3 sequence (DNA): TGTGCCAGCAGCGTAGGTGAAGGGGGAGGAAACACCATATATTTT. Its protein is CASSVGEGGGNTIYF.

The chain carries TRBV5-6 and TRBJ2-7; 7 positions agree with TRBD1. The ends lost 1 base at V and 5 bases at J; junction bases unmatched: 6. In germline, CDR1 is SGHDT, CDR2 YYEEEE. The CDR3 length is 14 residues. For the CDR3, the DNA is TGTGCCAGCAGCTTGACAGGGGACCCCCACGAGCAGTACTTC. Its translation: CASSLTGDPHEQYF. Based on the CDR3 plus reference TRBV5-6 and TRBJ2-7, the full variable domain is DAGVTQSPTHLIKTRGQQVTLRCSPKSGHDTVSWYQQALGQGPQFIFQYYEEEERQRGNFPDRFSGHQFPNYSSELNVNALLLGDSALYLCASSLTGDPHEQYFGPGTRLTVT.

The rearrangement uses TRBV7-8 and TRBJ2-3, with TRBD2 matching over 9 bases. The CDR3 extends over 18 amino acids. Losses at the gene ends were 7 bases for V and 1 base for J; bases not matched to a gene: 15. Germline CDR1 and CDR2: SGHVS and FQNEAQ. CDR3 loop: CASTLRLAGLSRTDTQYF. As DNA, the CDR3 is TGTGCCAGCACTTTGCGTCTAGCGGGGCTATCCCGCACAGATACGCAGTATTTT.

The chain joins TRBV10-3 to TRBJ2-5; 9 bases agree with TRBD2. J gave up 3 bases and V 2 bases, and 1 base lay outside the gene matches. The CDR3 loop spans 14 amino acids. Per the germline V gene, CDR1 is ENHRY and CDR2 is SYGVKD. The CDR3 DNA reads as TGTGCCATCAGTGAGCCTAGCGGGAAAGAGACCCAGTACTTC. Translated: CAISEPSGKETQYF.

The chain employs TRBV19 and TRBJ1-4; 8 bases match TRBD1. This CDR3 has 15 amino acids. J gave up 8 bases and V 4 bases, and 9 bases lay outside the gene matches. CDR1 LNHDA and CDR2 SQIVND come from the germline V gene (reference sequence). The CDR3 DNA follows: TGTGCCAGTAGTACCCGGGACAGGCCCGGGGAAAAACTGTTTTTT. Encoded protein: CASSTRDRPGEKLFF. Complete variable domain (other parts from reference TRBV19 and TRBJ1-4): DGGITQSPKYLFRKEGQNVTLSCEQNLNHDAMYWYRQDPGQGLRLIYYSQIVNDFQKGDIAEGYSVSREKKESFPLTVTSAQKNPTAFYLCASSTRDRPGEKLFFGSGTQLSVL.

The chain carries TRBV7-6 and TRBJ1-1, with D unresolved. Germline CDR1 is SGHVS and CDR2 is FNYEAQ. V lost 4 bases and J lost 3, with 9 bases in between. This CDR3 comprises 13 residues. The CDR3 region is CASSSFRDTEAFF. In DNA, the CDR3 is TGTGCCAGCAGCTCGTTCCGGGACACTGAAGCTTTCTTT.

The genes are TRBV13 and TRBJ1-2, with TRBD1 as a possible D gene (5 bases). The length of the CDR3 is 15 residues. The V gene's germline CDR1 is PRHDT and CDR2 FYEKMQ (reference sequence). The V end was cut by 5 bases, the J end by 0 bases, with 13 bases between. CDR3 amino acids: CASSTGTQTNYGYTF. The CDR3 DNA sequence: TGTGCCAGCAGCACCGGGACGCAGACTAACTATGGCTACACCTTC.

CDR3 sequence reads: CASSTTGYNEQFF. CDR3 sequence (DNA): TGTGCCAGCAGCACAACTGGCTACAATGAGCAGTTCTTC. This chain uses TRBV9 with TRBJ2-1; D not certain. This CDR3 is 13 amino acids long. Germline V gives CDR1 SGDLS, CDR2 YYNGEE. Trimming took off 4 bases at V and 3 bases at J, with 8 bases between the two ends.

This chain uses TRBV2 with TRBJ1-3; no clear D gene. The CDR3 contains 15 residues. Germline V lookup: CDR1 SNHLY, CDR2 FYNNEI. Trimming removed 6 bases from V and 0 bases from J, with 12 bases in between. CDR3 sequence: CASRSDRNSGNTIYF. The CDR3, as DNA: TGTGCCAGCAGGTCGGATAGAAACTCTGGAAACACCATATATTTT.

For the CDR3, the DNA is TGTGCCAGCAGCGTAGCTGGGTGGGCAGGGACTAATGAGCAGTTCTTC. This encodes CASSVAGWAGTNEQFF. The rearrangement uses TRBV9 and TRBJ2-1; D possibly corresponds to TRBD2 (6 bases). Germline CDR1 reads SGDLS; CDR2 reads YYNGEE. V lost 0 bases, J lost 7 bases, and 17 bases lay in between. The CDR3 sequence is 16 residues long.

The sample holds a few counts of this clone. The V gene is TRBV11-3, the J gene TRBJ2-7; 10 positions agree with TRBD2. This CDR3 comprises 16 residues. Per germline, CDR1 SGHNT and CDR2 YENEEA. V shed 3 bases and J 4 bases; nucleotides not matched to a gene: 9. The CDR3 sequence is CASSFRTSGQMYEQYF. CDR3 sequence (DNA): TGTGCCAGCAGCTTCCGGACTAGCGGACAAATGTACGAGCAGTACTTC.

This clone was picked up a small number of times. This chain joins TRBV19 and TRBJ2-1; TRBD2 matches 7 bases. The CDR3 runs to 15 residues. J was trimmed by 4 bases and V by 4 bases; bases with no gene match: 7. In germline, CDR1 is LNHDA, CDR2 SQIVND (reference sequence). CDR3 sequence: CASSKASGQYNEQFF. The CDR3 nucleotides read TGTGCCAGTAGTAAGGCTAGCGGACAATACAATGAGCAGTTCTTC. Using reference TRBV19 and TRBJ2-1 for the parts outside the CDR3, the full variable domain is DGGITQSPKYLFRKEGQNVTLSCEQNLNHDAMYWYRQDPGQGLRLIYYSQIVNDFQKGDIAEGYSVSREKKESFPLTVTSAQKNPTAFYLCASSKASGQYNEQFFGPGTRLTVL.

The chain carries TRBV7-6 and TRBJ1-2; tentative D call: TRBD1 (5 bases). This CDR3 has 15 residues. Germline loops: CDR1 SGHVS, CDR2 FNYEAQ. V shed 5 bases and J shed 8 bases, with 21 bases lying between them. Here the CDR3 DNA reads TGTGCCAGCAGCCCTAATCCTCCGGGGGGGAAAGGCTACACCTTC. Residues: CASSPNPPGGKGYTF.